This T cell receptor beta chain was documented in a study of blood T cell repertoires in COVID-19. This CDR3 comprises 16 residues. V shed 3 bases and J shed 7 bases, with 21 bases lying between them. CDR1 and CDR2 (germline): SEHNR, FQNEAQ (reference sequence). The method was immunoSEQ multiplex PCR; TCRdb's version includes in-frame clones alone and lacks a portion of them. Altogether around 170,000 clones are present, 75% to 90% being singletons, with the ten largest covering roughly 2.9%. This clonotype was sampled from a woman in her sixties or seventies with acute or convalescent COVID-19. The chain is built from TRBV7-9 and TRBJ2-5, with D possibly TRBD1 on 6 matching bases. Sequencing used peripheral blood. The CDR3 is CASSFYSGQGIGTQYF. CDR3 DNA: TGTGCCAGCAGCTTTTATTCGGGTCAGGGGATTGGGACCCAGTACTTC.